A single sample gave rise to the 32 T cell receptor beta chains below, sequenced in a study of shared clonotypes between healthy human individuals. Naive CD8 cells comprised CD45RO-negative, CCR7-positively selected cells, excluding terminally differentiated effector memory CD45RA+ cells. Only in-frame clones appear in the TCRdb table, and some are missing; sequencing was by immunoSEQ multiplex PCR. The sample has fewer than 1 million clones; about 96% are singletons. The specimen was naive CD8+ T cells sorted from blood. These receptors were obtained from a man aged 30 to 39 in good health.

The chain has TRBV29-1 and TRBJ2-7; 13 nucleotides agree with TRBD2. Germline V gene sequence: CDR1 SQVTM, CDR2 ANQGSEA. This CDR3 is 14 amino acids long. V was pared by 5 bases and J by 4 bases, with 5 bases of the junction left unmatched. CDR3 coding DNA: TGCAGCGTTCGACTAGCGGGAGGTCAATACGAGCAGTACTTC. The encoded protein is CSVRLAGGQYEQYF.

The V and J genes are TRBV6-5 and TRBJ2-3; TRBD1 is a possible D gene (5 bases). CDR3 length: 15 amino acids. Germline V gene lookup returns CDR1 MNHEY and CDR2 SVGAGI. With 0 bases removed from V and 6 bases from J, the gap between germline ends came to 13 bases. The CDR3 protein is CASSYSPRAEDTQYF. CDR3 nucleotide sequence: TGTGCCAGCAGTTACTCACCCAGGGCTGAGGATACGCAGTATTTT.

The rearrangement links TRBV7-2 to TRBJ2-3; D gene uncertain. The V gene's germline CDR1 is SGHTA and CDR2 FQGNSA. V lost 1 base and J lost 7, with 15 bases in between. CDR3 length equals 15 residues. In nucleotides, the CDR3 is TGTGCCAGCAGCTTAGAGGCCCTCCCACTGAATACGCAGTATTTT. Its translation is CASSLEALPLNTQYF.

The chain recombines TRBV2 with TRBJ2-7, with D perhaps matching TRBD1 (5 bases). This CDR3 comprises 13 residues. The V gene lost 0 bases and the J gene lost 5 bases, with 8 bases spanning the gap. The germline V gene encodes CDR1 SNHLY and CDR2 FYNNEI. As DNA, the CDR3 is TGTGCCAGCAGTGAAGCGGGGCCGGACGAGCAGTACTTC. It is translated as CASSEAGPDEQYF.

The chain couples TRBV11-2 to TRBJ1-1; 11 bases are a match to TRBD1. The V and J ends lost 4 bases and 2 bases, in that order; junction bases with no gene match: 3. Germline CDR1 reads SGHAT; CDR2 reads FQNNGV. The CDR3 contains 15 residues. CDR3 residues: CASSYRTGGNTEAFF. The CDR3 DNA reads as TGTGCCAGCAGCTACCGGACAGGGGGCAACACTGAAGCTTTCTTT.

In the case of this clone: Other DNA sequences in this specimen translate into the identical CDR3. This chain connects TRBV7-9 to TRBJ2-7; TRBD1 is a possible D gene (6 bases). In germline, CDR1 is SEHNR, CDR2 FQNEAQ (reference sequence). The CDR3 contains 12 residues. Trimming cost V 4 bases and J 5 bases, with 9 bases left between them. The CDR3 DNA is TGTGCCAGCAGCTCACAGGGCAACGAGCAGTACTTC. It yields the protein CASSSQGNEQYF.

J is TRBJ2-1 and V is TRBV27; D gene uncertain. Germline V CDR1 and CDR2: MNHEY, SMNVEV (reference sequence). V lost 4 bases to trimming and J lost 7 bases, with 14 bases between them. There are 14 residues in the CDR3. CDR3 sequence: CASSSDALWNEQFF. CDR3 nucleotides: TGTGCCAGCAGTTCCGACGCTCTTTGGAATGAGCAGTTCTTC.

V gene TRBV7-9 combines with J gene TRBJ2-3, with 9 positions matching TRBD1. With 1 base clipped from V and 5 bases from J, the junction kept 4 bases outside the gene matches. The CDR3 contains 15 residues. Germline V CDR1 and CDR2: SEHNR, FQNEAQ (reference sequence). The CDR3 DNA is TGTGCCAGCAGCTTAGGACAGGGGGTTATAGATACGCAGTATTTT. Protein product: CASSLGQGVIDTQYF.

The J gene is TRBJ2-1, the V gene TRBV27; 13 bases agree with TRBD2. This CDR3 comprises 20 residues. V lost 4 bases to trimming and J lost 0 bases; unmatched junction nucleotides: 12. Germline CDR1 is MNHEY and CDR2 is SMNVEV (reference sequence). CDR3 in amino acids: CASSSFRGTSGILSYNEQFF. DNA for the CDR3: TGTGCCAGCAGTTCCTTTCGAGGGACTAGCGGGATCCTCTCCTACAATGAGCAGTTCTTC.

The rearrangement links TRBV27 to TRBJ2-7, with D possibly matching TRBD1 (5 bases). The CDR3 loop spans 14 amino acids. Germline V gene lookup returns CDR1 MNHEY and CDR2 SMNVEV (reference sequence). Trimming took 2 bases from V and 6 from J, leaving 14 bases between them. For the CDR3, the DNA is TGTGCCAGCAGTTTACAGGGCCGAGGCGGCGAGCAGTACTTC. Translation: CASSLQGRGGEQYF.

The genes are TRBV29-1 and TRBJ2-1, with D perhaps matching TRBD2 (7 bases). Germline V CDR1 and CDR2: SQVTM, ANQGSEA. V was shortened by 7 bases and J by 1 base, with 14 bases between the two germline ends. This CDR3 is built from 14 residues. This CDR3 reads CSAGGLASYNEQFF. The CDR3 coding sequence is TGCAGCGCCGGGGGGCTAGCGTCCTACAATGAGCAGTTCTTC.

This clone has a single count. The gene calls are TRBV4-1 and TRBJ2-5, with D perhaps assigned TRBD1 or TRBD2 (5 bases each). The CDR3 covers 15 residues. Trimming took off 4 bases at V and 4 bases at J, with 16 bases between the two ends. CDR1 is MGHRA and CDR2 is YSYEKL in the germline V gene. In DNA, the CDR3 is TGCGCCAGCAGCCCGGGACCCCTCATGGGAGAGACCCAGTACTTC. It specifies CASSPGPLMGETQYF.

The CDR3 nucleotides are TGTGCCAGCAGCCAGGGGGGCGAGCGCTACGAGCAGTACTTC. Protein product: CASSQGGERYEQYF. The genes are TRBV9 and TRBJ2-7; D might be TRBD1 (7 bases). V dropped 4 bases and J dropped 3 bases, with 14 bases sitting between them. Germline V gene data show CDR1 as SGDLS and CDR2 as YYNGEE. This CDR3 has 14 amino acids.

This clone was counted only a few times. The rearrangement joins TRBV29-1 to TRBJ2-5, with D perhaps matching TRBD2 (6 bases). This CDR3 region has 12 residues. Per the germline V gene, CDR1 is SQVTM and CDR2 is ANQGSEA. The germline V and J ends were trimmed by 6 bases and 3 bases, with 11 bases remaining between them. This chain's CDR3 is CSVDYKEETQYF. In nucleotides, the CDR3 is TGCAGCGTGGACTACAAAGAAGAGACCCAGTACTTC.

The V and J genes are TRBV1 and TRBJ2-2; the tabulated D call, TRBD1, remains unverified against the DNA. TRBV1 corresponds to a pseudogene. This CDR3 contains 13 residues. The CDR3 nucleotides read TGCACCAGCAGGGCAGGGGACGGCGGGGAGCTGTTTTTT. It translates to CTSRAGDGGELFF.

The chain carries TRBV29-1 and TRBJ2-3; the D is unclear. Trimming cost V 0 bases and J 10 bases, with 17 bases left between them. The CDR3 has 14 residues. In germline, CDR1 is SQVTM, CDR2 ANQGSEA. CDR3 sequence: CSVEDVFTSIAQYF. Here the CDR3 DNA reads TGCAGCGTTGAAGATGTATTCACGAGTATTGCGCAGTATTTT.

The chain recombines TRBV7-9 with TRBJ2-7; D perhaps matches TRBD2 (5 bases). Germline V gene lookup returns CDR1 SEHNR and CDR2 FQNEAQ (reference sequence). The CDR3 runs 14 residues. Trimming left V 0 bases short and J 3 bases short, with 9 bases between. DNA for the CDR3: TGTGCCAGCAGCTTAGCGGGAGCCCTCTACGAGCAGTACTTC. Protein sequence: CASSLAGALYEQYF.

The chain recombines TRBV27 with TRBJ2-2; D is possibly TRBD1 (6 bases). From germline, CDR1 is MNHEY and CDR2 SMNVEV (reference sequence). The germline V and J ends were trimmed by 5 bases and 1 base, with 11 bases remaining between them. There are 15 residues in the CDR3. CDR3 loop: CASSPWTENTGELFF. The CDR3 nucleotides are TGTGCCAGCAGTCCTTGGACAGAGAACACCGGGGAGCTGTTTTTT.

This chain connects TRBV9 to TRBJ2-1; TRBD2 agrees at 11 bases. This CDR3 spans 17 amino acids. Germline V gives CDR1 SGDLS, CDR2 YYNGEE. After removal of 2 bases from V and 2 bases from J, the junction contained 6 bases not matched to a gene. Here the CDR3 reads CASSVLSGRAPYNEQFF. CDR3 coding DNA: TGTGCCAGCAGCGTTCTTAGCGGGAGGGCCCCCTACAATGAGCAGTTCTTC.

The chain has TRBV19 and TRBJ2-1, with D hard to call. Germline CDR1 is LNHDA and CDR2 is SQIVND (reference sequence). This CDR3 is built from 14 residues. Trimming stripped 5 bases from V and 1 base from J, with 9 bases between. The CDR3 DNA follows: TGTGCCAGTAGTCGGGCGCTATCCTACAATGAGCAGTTCTTC. Encoded protein: CASSRALSYNEQFF.

The V call is TRBV5-1, the J call TRBJ2-1, with TRBD2 matching over 13 bases. Germline values: CDR1 SGHRS, CDR2 YFSETQ. The J segment lost 8 bases and the V segment lost 2 bases, leaving 7 bases of the junction unmatched. The CDR3 extends over 16 amino acids. The CDR3 DNA reads as TGCGCCAGCAGCTTATACGGGACTAGCGGGATGGATGAGCAGTTCTTC. It yields the protein CASSLYGTSGMDEQFF.

This clone was counted once. The chain combines TRBV11-2 with TRBJ2-2, with 10 bases fitting TRBD2. After removal of 1 base from V and 2 bases from J, the junction contained 1 base not matched to a gene. In germline, CDR1 is SGHAT, CDR2 FQNNGV. CDR3 size: 16 residues. The CDR3 protein is CASSLGTSGNTGELFF. The DNA for the CDR3 is TGTGCCAGCAGCTTAGGGACTAGCGGTAACACCGGGGAGCTGTTTTTT.

This sequence joins TRBV15 and TRBJ2-7; 12 nucleotides agree with TRBD1. Germline V gives CDR1 LNHNV, CDR2 YYDKDF (reference sequence). This CDR3 spans 18 amino acids. V gave up 5 bases and J gave up 1 base; unmatched junction bases: 12. In DNA, the CDR3 is TGTGCCACCAGCGGAAGCCCGGGACAGGGGGCCGTTTCCTACGAGCAGTACTTC. It is translated as CATSGSPGQGAVSYEQYF.

This chain joins TRBV7-9 and TRBJ2-7, with unresolved D. V lost 4 bases, J lost 2 bases, and 15 bases lay in between. CDR3 length: 15 amino acids. Per germline, CDR1 SEHNR and CDR2 FQNEAQ (reference sequence). CDR3 in DNA: TGTGCCAGCAGCTCCCCGATCATCCCTGCCTACGAGCAGTACTTC. This gives the protein CASSSPIIPAYEQYF.

In this sample, this clone turned up once. The chain combines TRBV19 with TRBJ1-2, with no clear D. The CDR3 loop spans 20 amino acids. V was trimmed by 1 base and J by 0 bases, leaving 24 bases between them. Germline CDR1 is LNHDA and CDR2 is SQIVND (reference sequence). The CDR3 is CASSIVSATVETRPNYGYTF. In nucleotides, the CDR3 is TGTGCCAGTAGTATAGTCTCTGCAACCGTGGAAACCAGACCTAACTATGGCTACACCTTC.

J is TRBJ2-7 and V is TRBV14; 9 bases line up with TRBD2. After removal of 3 bases from V and 4 bases from J, the junction contained 13 bases not matched to a gene. The CDR3 consists of 17 residues. Germline CDR1 reads SGHDN; CDR2 reads FVKESK. The CDR3 protein is CASSQSLAPGLAYEQYF. CDR3 in DNA: TGTGCCAGCAGCCAGTCTCTGGCCCCGGGACTAGCTTACGAGCAGTACTTC.

J is TRBJ2-5 and V is TRBV5-1, with a possible D match to TRBD1 (6 bases). The CDR3 runs 14 residues. Germline-derived CDR1 and CDR2 are SGHRS and YFSETQ. V was shortened by 3 bases and J by 2 bases, with 11 bases between the two germline ends. The CDR3: CASSSGTHQETQYF. DNA of the CDR3: TGCGCCAGCAGCTCCGGGACACATCAAGAGACCCAGTACTTC.

The chain links TRBV2 to TRBJ2-6, with D unresolved. Trimming removed 7 bases from V and 1 base from J, with 11 bases in between. This CDR3 has 15 amino acids. CDR1 and CDR2 from the germline V gene are SNHLY and FYNNEI. This CDR3 reads CASNPDDSGANVLTF. The CDR3 bases are TGTGCCAGCAACCCGGACGATTCTGGGGCCAACGTCCTGACTTTC.

The CDR3 DNA is TGTGCCAGCAACCCGCCCCGGCTAGCGGGAGTTAGCGAGCAGTTCTTC. Protein: CASNPPRLAGVSEQFF. The genes are TRBV28 and TRBJ2-1; the match to TRBD2 covers 10 bases. Germline CDR1 reads MDHEN; CDR2 reads SYDVKM. This CDR3 is 16 amino acids long. V shed 7 bases, J shed 10 bases, and the junction held 16 bases outside the gene matches.

J is TRBJ2-1 and V is TRBV28, with 9 bases lining up with TRBD2. This CDR3 region has 15 residues. CDR1 MDHEN and CDR2 SYDVKM come from the germline V gene. The trim removed 5 bases at V and 4 bases at J, leaving 6 bases unmatched. The CDR3, as DNA: TGTGCCAGCAGTCGGCCGCTAGCGGGATACAATGAGCAGTTCTTC. Its protein is CASSRPLAGYNEQFF.

The chain links TRBV7-8 to TRBJ2-5, with a tentative D call TRBD2 (5 bases). V gave up 4 bases and J gave up 5 bases, with 17 bases separating them. The germline V gene has CDR1 SGHVS and CDR2 FQNEAQ. This CDR3 contains 15 residues. As DNA, the CDR3 is TGTGCCAGCAGCTCAGAGAGGGCTGATGGTGAGACCCAGTACTTC. It encodes CASSSERADGETQYF.

This chain connects TRBV6-5 to TRBJ1-5; 7 bases agree with TRBD1. This CDR3 contains 15 residues. Germline loops: CDR1 MNHEY, CDR2 SVGAGI. The J segment lost 8 bases and the V segment lost 6 bases, leaving 13 bases of the junction unmatched. Here the CDR3 reads CASRKNRGLVEPQHF. The CDR3 bases are TGTGCCAGCAGGAAAAACAGGGGCTTGGTGGAGCCCCAGCATTTT.